These 26 T cell receptor beta chains were sequenced from one sample in a study of shared clonotypes between healthy human individuals. Some clones are missing from TCRdb's copy, which holds only in-frame ones; the method was immunoSEQ multiplex PCR. The table lists about 2,500,000 clones, over 85% of them singletons. What was sequenced was naive CD4+ T cells sorted from blood. Subset given: CD45RA+ positively selected. The receptors were sampled from a man aged 18 to 29 in good health.

The chain recombines TRBV5-1 with TRBJ1-4, with D perhaps TRBD1 (5 bases). This CDR3 contains 14 residues. Trimming removed 1 base from V and 7 bases from J, with 11 bases in between. Germline CDR1 SGHRS, CDR2 YFSETQ. The chain's CDR3 is CASSLRQGLEKLFF. The CDR3 region has the DNA TGCGCCAGCAGCTTGAGGCAGGGTCTTGAAAAACTGTTTTTT.

V and J are TRBV10-3 and TRBJ2-3; 11 bases agree with TRBD2. From germline, CDR1 is ENHRY and CDR2 SYGVKD. The CDR3 sequence is 15 residues long. V shed 5 bases and J 3 bases; nucleotides not matched to a gene: 4. The CDR3 coding sequence is TGTGCCATCAGTAGTTTAGCGGGAGGGACAGATACGCAGTATTTT. Translation: CAISSLAGGTDTQYF.

The V gene is TRBV20-1, the J gene TRBJ1-2, with D tentatively TRBD1 (5 bases). V was shortened by 6 bases and J by 8 bases, with 13 bases between the two germline ends. CDR3 size: 11 residues. CDR1 and CDR2 (germline): DFQATT, SNEGSKA (reference sequence). The CDR3 sequence: CSALEGYGYTF. The CDR3, as DNA: TGCAGTGCGTTGGAGGGGTACGGCTACACCTTC.

This clone was detected only once. This chain uses TRBV14 with TRBJ2-2; 8 positions match TRBD1. CDR1 and CDR2 (germline): SGHDN, FVKESK. After removal of 4 bases from V and 5 bases from J, the junction contained 6 bases not matched to a gene. This CDR3 is 15 amino acids long. The CDR3 protein is CASSLRDRRTGELFF. CDR3 in DNA: TGTGCCAGCAGCCTCCGGGACAGGAGGACCGGGGAGCTGTTTTTT.

DNA of the CDR3: TGTGCCACCAGGCGGCTCACAGGGCCAGGCTCACCCCTCCACTTT. Protein product: CATRRLTGPGSPLHF. This chain connects TRBV6-5 to TRBJ1-6, with a weak D call TRBD1 (6 bases). Between the trimmed V and J ends, which lost 10 bases and 10 bases, there was a span of 23 bases. The germline gives CDR1 MNHEY, CDR2 SVGAGI. CDR3 length: 15 amino acids.

In its sample, this clone was seen a few times. This sequence joins TRBV19 and TRBJ1-5; TRBD1 matches 9 bases. J gave up 9 bases and V 6 bases, and 9 bases lay outside the gene matches. From germline, CDR1 is LNHDA and CDR2 SQIVND (reference sequence). This CDR3 region has 14 residues. Here the CDR3 reads CASRRGQGLWPQHF. CDR3 in DNA: TGTGCCAGTAGACGGGGACAGGGTCTTTGGCCCCAGCATTTT.

The V and J genes are TRBV7-9 and TRBJ1-4; 10 nucleotides match TRBD1. CDR3 length: 16 residues. Losses at the gene ends were 4 bases for V and 8 bases for J; bases not matched to a gene: 10. In germline, CDR1 is SEHNR, CDR2 FQNEAQ (reference sequence). The CDR3 is CASSSRTGGKQEKLFF. CDR3 coding DNA: TGTGCCAGCAGCTCTCGGACAGGGGGGAAACAGGAAAAACTGTTTTTT.

The chain is built from TRBV6-5 and TRBJ2-7; D is perhaps TRBD2 (6 bases). Germline CDR1 is MNHEY and CDR2 is SVGAGI. The CDR3 consists of 15 residues. The germline V and J ends were trimmed by 0 bases and 7 bases, with 16 bases remaining between them. CDR3 loop: CASSYSNSGVLEQYF. The CDR3 bases are TGTGCCAGCAGTTACTCGAATAGCGGTGTTCTGGAGCAGTACTTC.

This chain uses TRBV28 with TRBJ1-3; no clear D. Trimming shortened V by 2 bases and J by 4 bases, and 9 bases separated the two germline ends. There are 14 residues in the CDR3. The V gene's germline CDR1 is MDHEN and CDR2 SYDVKM. CDR3 residues: CASSLVQTGNTIYF. The CDR3 DNA is TGTGCCAGCAGTTTAGTGCAGACGGGAAACACCATATATTTT. Looking up the rest from reference TRBV28 and TRBJ1-3 gives the full variable domain: DVKVTQSSRYLVKRTGEKVFLECVQDMDHENMFWYRQDPGLGLRLIYFSYDVKMKEKGDIPEGYSVSREKKERFSLILESASTNQTSMYLCASSLVQTGNTIYFGEGSWLTVV.

The CDR3 coding sequence is TGTGCCACCAGTATCACTAATCTAGGGTCTGGGGCCAACGTCCTGACTTTC. Encoded protein: CATSITNLGSGANVLTF. This rearrangement joins TRBV19 to TRBJ2-6; no definite D call. The CDR3 consists of 17 residues. The ends were cut back, 10 bases at V and 1 base at J, with 20 bases in the middle. In germline, CDR1 is LNHDA, CDR2 SQIVND (reference sequence).

This chain uses TRBV9 with TRBJ2-2; D uncertain. Germline V gene sequence: CDR1 SGDLS, CDR2 YYNGEE. The CDR3 is made up of 14 amino acids. Trimming shortened V by 5 bases and J by 1 base, and 9 bases separated the two germline ends. The DNA of the CDR3 is TGTGCCAGCAGGACGGACCGGAACACCGGGGAGCTGTTTTTT. It yields the protein CASRTDRNTGELFF.

The chain carries TRBV28 and TRBJ2-1; 10 bases agree with TRBD1. V shed 6 bases and J 4 bases; nucleotides not matched to a gene: 3. This CDR3 spans 14 amino acids. Per germline, CDR1 MDHEN and CDR2 SYDVKM. The CDR3 DNA follows: TGTGCCAGCAGGAGGGGACAGGGGTACAATGAGCAGTTCTTC. Translating gives CASRRGQGYNEQFF.

This sequence joins TRBV2 and TRBJ1-2; possibly TRBD1 for D (6 bases). The V and J ends lost 7 bases and 4 bases respectively, with 22 bases between them. This CDR3 has 16 residues. Germline V gene sequence: CDR1 SNHLY, CDR2 FYNNEI. Written as DNA, the CDR3 is TGTGCCAGCACCCTGGAAAGACAGGCAGGCATCTATGGCTACACCTTC. This gives the protein CASTLERQAGIYGYTF.

CDR3 bases: TGCGCCAGCAGTGAGTCGGGTGCGGCAGGGCAGGACGAGCAGTACTTC. It is translated as CASSESGAAGQDEQYF. The chain links TRBV10-1 to TRBJ2-7; the D gene is possibly TRBD1 (5 bases). Germline V gene data show CDR1 as WNHNN and CDR2 as SYGVQD (reference sequence). The length of the CDR3 is 16 residues. V lost 0 bases to trimming and J lost 5 bases, with 17 bases between them.

V gene TRBV29-1 combines with J gene TRBJ2-7; D is perhaps TRBD1 (6 bases). Germline assignment: CDR1 SQVTM and CDR2 ANQGSEA. CDR3 length: 14 residues. The V and J ends lost 6 bases and 6 bases respectively, with 21 bases between them. The DNA of the CDR3 is TGCAGCGTCGTTGGGCTCCTAGGGACACTCGAGCAGTACTTC. Its translation: CSVVGLLGTLEQYF.

The CDR3 nucleotides are TGCGCCAGCAGCTTCACCGGGACTATGCGCACCGGGGAGCTGTTTTTT. Encoded protein: CASSFTGTMRTGELFF. The rearrangement links TRBV5-1 to TRBJ2-2; TRBD2 aligns across 7 bases. This CDR3 spans 16 amino acids. The trim removed 2 bases at V and 4 bases at J, leaving 8 bases unmatched. Germline CDR1 reads SGHRS; CDR2 reads YFSETQ. Combining the CDR3 with reference TRBV5-1 and TRBJ2-2 gives the whole variable domain KAGVTQTPRYLIKTRGQQVTLSCSPISGHRSVSWYQQTPGQGLQFLFEYFSETQRNKGNFPGRFSGRQFSNSRSEMNVSTLELGDSALYLCASSFTGTMRTGELFFGEGSRLTVL.

The rearrangement uses TRBV7-2 and TRBJ1-3, with 7 bases aligning to TRBD1. Trimming at V came to 5 bases and at J to 0 bases, leaving 7 bases not matched to a gene. This CDR3 comprises 16 residues. Germline assignment: CDR1 SGHTA and CDR2 FQGNSA. CDR3: CASSAAGTVSGNTIYF. In DNA, the CDR3 is TGTGCCAGCAGCGCCGCCGGGACAGTCTCTGGAAACACCATATATTTT.

The chain couples TRBV10-2 to TRBJ2-7; 8 bases are shared with TRBD2. The CDR3 consists of 16 residues. In germline, CDR1 is WSHSY, CDR2 SAAADI. Trimming cost V 4 bases and J 2 bases; bases outside gene matches: 10. CDR3 bases: TGCGCCAGCAGTGGGCATCGAGCGGGAGAAACCTACGAGCAGTACTTC. Its protein product is CASSGHRAGETYEQYF.

V gene TRBV5-5 combines with J gene TRBJ2-7; 12 bases align to TRBD1. The CDR3 contains 15 residues. Germline loops: CDR1 SGHKS, CDR2 YYEKEE (reference sequence). After removal of 4 bases from V and 3 bases from J, the junction contained 5 bases not matched to a gene. The CDR3: CASSQGQGAYYEQYF. Here the CDR3 DNA reads TGTGCCAGCAGCCAGGGACAGGGGGCATACTACGAGCAGTACTTC.

V and J are TRBV9 and TRBJ1-4; D is undetermined. From germline, CDR1 is SGDLS and CDR2 YYNGEE. V shed 1 base and J shed 0 bases, with 7 bases lying between them. The CDR3 is made up of 15 amino acids. CDR3 nucleotide sequence: TGTGCCAGCAGCGTAACGGACGCAACTAATGAAAAACTGTTTTTT. It yields the protein CASSVTDATNEKLFF.

V usage is TRBV4-3 and J usage is TRBJ2-7; D perhaps matches TRBD1 (6 bases). Trimming stripped 5 bases from V and 7 bases from J, with 12 bases between. This CDR3 spans 12 amino acids. CDR1 LGHNA and CDR2 YSLEER come from the germline V gene. CDR3 loop: CASSSGHLEQYF. The CDR3 DNA reads TGCGCCAGCAGCTCGGGACACTTAGAGCAGTACTTC.

Concerning this clone itself: This CDR3 is also generated by other DNA sequences in the sample. The chain employs TRBV7-2 and TRBJ2-1; D is undetermined. With 5 bases removed from V and 3 bases from J, the gap between germline ends came to 11 bases. The germline CDR1 and CDR2 sequences are SGHTA and FQGNSA. The CDR3 runs to 14 residues. The CDR3 spells CASSPASGYNEQFF. CDR3 bases: TGTGCCAGCAGCCCGGCTTCCGGCTACAATGAGCAGTTCTTC.

This chain joins TRBV4-1 and TRBJ2-1, with TRBD2 matching over 8 bases. The germline CDR1 and CDR2 sequences are MGHRA and YSYEKL. The junction had 8 bases not matched to a gene; V was cut back by 0 bases and J by 4 bases. The CDR3 spans 17 residues. Here the CDR3 DNA reads TGCGCCAGCAGCCAAGATTCGGTAGCGGGGAGATACAATGAGCAGTTCTTC. This encodes CASSQDSVAGRYNEQFF.

Written as DNA, the CDR3 is TGTGCCAGCCTACAGGGGTCCTCTGGAAACACCATATATTTT. As protein: CASLQGSSGNTIYF. The chain has TRBV2 and TRBJ1-3, with 7 nucleotides matching TRBD1. Germline values: CDR1 SNHLY, CDR2 FYNNEI. The CDR3 length is 14 residues. With V trimmed by 8 bases and J by 0 bases, 4 bases remained unmatched.

The gene calls are TRBV11-2 and TRBJ1-4; a weak D match, TRBD1 (5 bases). Trimming pared 2 bases from V and 7 bases from J, leaving 17 bases between. CDR1 is SGHAT, CDR2 FQNNGV, per germline. CDR3 size: 16 residues. The CDR3 here is CASSLLIGQGSEKLFF. The CDR3 DNA sequence: TGTGCCAGCAGCTTACTTATCGGGCAGGGAAGTGAAAAACTGTTTTTT. Full variable domain (rest looked up from reference TRBV11-2 and TRBJ1-4): EAGVAQSPRYKIIEKRQSVAFWCNPISGHATLYWYQQILGQGPKLLIQFQNNGVVDDSQLPKDRFSAERLKGVDSTLKIQPAKLEDSAVYLCASSLLIGQGSEKLFFGSGTQLSVL.

With respect to this clone: The sample carries other DNA sequences with the same CDR3. DNA of the CDR3: TGTGCCAGCTCAACAGGGACCACAGATACGCAGTATTTT. As protein: CASSTGTTDTQYF. The chain is built from TRBV18 and TRBJ2-3; a weak D match, TRBD1 (6 bases). This CDR3 is built from 13 residues. The germline V and J ends were trimmed by 5 bases and 2 bases, with 8 bases remaining between them. Germline CDR1 KGHSH, CDR2 LQKENI.